This T cell receptor (beta chain) was captured in a study of OX40 agonist ivuxolimab in advanced cancers. The junction had 11 bases not matched to a gene; V was cut back by 5 bases and J by 8 bases. CDR3 size: 15 residues. From germline, CDR1 is SGHTA and CDR2 FQGTGA. Repertoires were generated with immunoSEQ multiplex PCR, while TCRdb's copy carries only in-frame clones and drops some. This table holds about 10,000 clones, about nine tenths found once. Sequenced here: CD4+ or CD8+ T cells sorted from blood, sampled in a trial of the OX40 agonist ivuxolimab. This chain links TRBV7-3 with TRBJ2-1; 8 nucleotides agree with TRBD2. This TCR derives from an adult with an advanced solid tumor such as melanoma, head and neck, liver or kidney cancer. The CDR3 region is CASSPLGGGLDEQFF. The CDR3 coding sequence is TGTGCCAGCAGCCCATTGGGCGGGGGGTTGGATGAGCAGTTCTTC.